This T cell receptor (beta chain) derives from a study of T and B cells in COVID-19 patients (TCRdb year 2020). Broadly, across the study: In this study, adaptive immunity was profiled in COVID-19 patients who either had active infection or had recovered, using TRB and IGH repertoire sequencing of peripheral blood. A recovered cohort included 15 to 19 patients who provided some 20 samples, and most of these patients had mild to moderate COVID-19 treated on an outpatient basis. Patients in the recovered cohort had a median age of around 34 years, compared with roughly 67 years for patients in the active-infection cohort. In the active-infection cohort, about 60% of the 20 patients were critically ill and required mechanical ventilation or ECMO. Comorbidities linked to unfavorable COVID-19 outcome were present in about 90% of the 20 patients in the active-infection cohort. Over 7.5 million TCR sequences were analysed from a TCR and BCR sequence repository that comprised 37 patients and some 70 time points. A couple of patients were in both the active and recovered cohorts because samples existed from active disease and from after recovery. Repertoire analyses used an age-matched reference group of a few dozen healthy donors who were negative for COVID-19 antibodies as the comparison. As many as 9 follow-up blood samples were collected from each patient, and in some individuals these samples spanned different disease stages. What the study reported, not specific to this receptor: Specific T cell subsets (CD4+/Treg/CD8+) and sorted SARS-CoV-2-responsive or tetramer+ T cells had not yet been sequenced, and these experiments were ongoing. TRB repertoires were found to be highly clonal in active COVID-19, whereas diversity and richness at recovery were found to rise above healthy donor levels. Few blood samples were available from mildly ill patients while symptoms were present or from severe cases at early time points. The reported TCR clusters were stated to require prospective validation before clinical use. The cohort was considered too small for HLA contributions to COVID-19 susceptibility or severity to be assessed. The recovered cohort had 2,000 to 3,000 exclusive TCR clusters, including some 30 low-pGen clusters. Patients with COVID-19 were reported to show strongly skewed TRBV/TRBJ gene usage.

TRB repertoires were amplified using roughly 230-550 ng of genomic DNA isolated from blood. The germline V gene (reference sequence) supplies CDR1 DFQATT and CDR2 SNEGSKA. There are 14 amino acids in the CDR3, from cysteine to phenylalanine inclusive. The CDR3 DNA has 42 bases and is translated from base 1. Trimming leaves V shorter by 5 bases and J shorter by 0 bases, with the junction holding 3 bases beyond the gene matches. The sequencing machine was an Illumina MiSeq. Multiplex PCR with BIOMED2 TRB-A/B primer pools was used to amplify the TRB rearrangements. Illumina-compatible adapters and 7-nucleotide sample barcodes were attached to the amplicons through two consecutive PCRs. All library PCRs used Phusion HS II polymerase. Amplicons were gel-purified with the NucleoSpin Gel and PCR Clean-up kit, quantified on Qubit, and pooled at approximately 4 nM. Before Illumina next-generation sequencing, the quality of the amplicon pool was assessed on an Agilent 2100 Bioanalyzer. As for the original processing: Annotation of TRB rearrangements was done in MiXCR 3.0.8 with the default MiXCR reference library. Non-productive reads and sequences with fewer than 2 reads were removed, and every unique CDR3 nucleotide sequence was treated as one clone. Clonality, diversity, richness and V-J gene usage were computed in R 3.5.1. GLIPH2 was used to cluster TCRs based on CDR3 similarity, and OLGA was used to calculate the generation probabilities. Only GLIPH2 clusters containing at least four unique TCR clonotypes present in at least three individuals were kept. TCRdb passed the public sequencing reads through fastp at Q25 and MiXCR, retaining productive beta sequences. Rows are combined by CDR3 protein, so each entry shows the most common genes and DNA. The V and J calls reflect TCRdb's pipeline rather than the authors' work. Across this sample there are around 28,000 distinct CDR3 sequences, with 32% seen only once. The ten largest clones take up 1.5% to 2% of the sample.

Worth noting for this clonotype: It has no known antigen specificity. Base qualities were left out, and no much larger clone turns up one base away.

This sequence originates from a human donor who had recovered from COVID-19. This chain is built from TRBV20-1 and TRBJ2-3, with 9 bases aligning to TRBD2. The sample taken for sequencing was blood. The DNA reads TGCAGTGCTGGACTAGCGTTGAGCACAGATACGCAGTATTTT. It translates as CSAGLALSTDTQYF.